This T cell receptor beta chain was identified during a study of cytomegalovirus exposure and HLA in healthy donors. A multiplex PCR was run with 60 Vbeta primers and 13 Jbeta primers. Data came from immunoSEQ multiplex PCR; TCRdb stores just in-frame clones and leaves some out. The table has fewer than 200,000 clones, roughly 75% seen once. Study-level results: Highly shared sequence variants in one cluster were likely a sequencing artifact.

As for this clone: The antigen is not known.

There are 14 residues in the CDR3. V dropped 4 bases and J dropped 5; count of bases not matched to a gene: 7. Germline CDR1 and CDR2: MNHNS and SASEGT. The rearrangement joins TRBV6-1 to TRBJ1-2, with 7 positions matching TRBD1. The sequence derives from a young man in good health and CMV-seronegative. Sequenced material: PBMCs. The CDR3: CASSGRTGKYGYTF. The CDR3 DNA reads as TGTGCCAGCAGTGGTAGGACAGGAAAATATGGCTACACCTTC.